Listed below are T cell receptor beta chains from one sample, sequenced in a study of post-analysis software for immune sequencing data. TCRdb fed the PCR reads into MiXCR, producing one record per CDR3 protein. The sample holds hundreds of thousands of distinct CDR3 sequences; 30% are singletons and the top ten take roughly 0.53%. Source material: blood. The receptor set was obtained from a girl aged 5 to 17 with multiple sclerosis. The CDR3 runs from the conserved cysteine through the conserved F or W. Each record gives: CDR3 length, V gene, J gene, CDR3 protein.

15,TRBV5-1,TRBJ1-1,CASSLGTGGGTEAFF
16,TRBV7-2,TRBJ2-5,CASSPRRGASQGTQYF
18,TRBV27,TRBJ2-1,CASSLSALAGLYYNEQFF
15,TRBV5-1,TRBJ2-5,CASTRRPQGSETQYF
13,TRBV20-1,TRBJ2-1,CSVVRKRYNEQFF
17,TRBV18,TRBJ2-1,CASSPGSRAATYNEQFF
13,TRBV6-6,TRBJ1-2,CASSPTGAYGYTF
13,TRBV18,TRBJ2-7,CASSPDTYYEQYF
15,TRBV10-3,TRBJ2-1,CAISEGGTTGNEQFF
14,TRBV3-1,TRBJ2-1,CASSRTSGRDEQFF
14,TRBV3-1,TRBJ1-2,CASSPRQGSNGYTF
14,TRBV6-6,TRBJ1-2,CASSYSPGGYGYTF
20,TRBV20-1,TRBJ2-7,CSARYRGVGYNGKGSYEQYF
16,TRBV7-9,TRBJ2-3,CASSFPPWESTDTQYF
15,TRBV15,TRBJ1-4,CATSRSTGPDEKLFF
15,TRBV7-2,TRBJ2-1,CASSHAWTSGGEQFF
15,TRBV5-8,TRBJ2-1,CASSPRGYWYNEQFF
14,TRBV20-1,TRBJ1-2,CSARGIQGLSFYTF
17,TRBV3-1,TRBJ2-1,CASSQVLLAGAPNEQFF
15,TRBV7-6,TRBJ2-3,CASSPGAVHTDTQYF